Included here is one TCR beta chain sequence, with context. Its antigen is undetermined. This CDR3 spans 14 amino acids. Germline V lookup: CDR1 SEHNR, CDR2 FQNEAQ (reference sequence). Losses at the gene ends were 2 bases for V and 5 bases for J; bases not matched to a gene: 4. This specimen belongs to a study of cytomegalovirus exposure and HLA in healthy donors. Study-level points and caveats: Later analysis showed TCR association rates varying by HLA locus, highest for DRB1 and lowest for HLA-C. A highly shared variant cluster was judged a likely technical artifact.

This PCR relied on a set of 60 Vbeta primers and 13 Jbeta primers. The table came from immunoSEQ multiplex PCR; TCRdb's copy has only in-frame clones and leaves some out. Of around 180,000 clones in the sample, about four fifths were seen once. This sequence was found in a man aged 25-45 years in good health and CMV-seropositive. The rearrangement links TRBV7-9 to TRBJ2-5, with TRBD2 matching 8 bases. The sequenced sample consisted of PBMCs. CDR3 coding DNA: TGTGCCAGCAGCTTATCGGGAGGGCTGGAGACCCAGTACTTC. Translating gives CASSLSGGLETQYF.